The 8 T cell receptor beta chains below all came from one sample that was sequenced in a study of cytomegalovirus exposure and HLA in healthy donors. PCR amplification relied on 60 Vbeta primers (plus 13 Jbeta primers). Profiled with immunoSEQ multiplex PCR; TCRdb holds only in-frame clones, not every one. The sample has about 130,000 clones; 65% to 80% are singletons. Sequences were obtained from PBMCs. The receptors originated from a man under 40 in good health and CMV-seronegative.

This chain joins TRBV20-1 and TRBJ1-1, with D unresolved. CDR3 length: 11 amino acids. Trimming cost V 6 bases and J 7 bases, with 12 bases left between them. CDR1 is DFQATT and CDR2 is SNEGSKA in the germline V gene (reference sequence). The CDR3, as DNA: TGCAGTGCCCAGCGGTCCTTTGAAGCTTTCTTT. It codes for CSAQRSFEAFF.

This clone appeared once. Other DNA sequences in this specimen translate into the identical CDR3. The chain is built from TRBV2 and TRBJ1-2, with TRBD1 identical over 8 bases. The germline V gene encodes CDR1 SNHLY and CDR2 FYNNEI. The junction had 8 bases not matched to a gene; V was cut back by 6 bases and J by 5 bases. CDR3 length: 14 residues. CDR3 nucleotides: TGTGCCAGCAGCGTGGGGACAGGTGGATATGGCTACACCTTC. Its protein is CASSVGTGGYGYTF.

V gene TRBV6-5 combines with J gene TRBJ2-7, with TRBD2 identical over 9 bases. With V trimmed by 0 bases and J by 4 bases, 4 bases remained unmatched. Germline V gene sequence: CDR1 MNHEY, CDR2 SVGAGI. The CDR3 extends over 15 amino acids. This CDR3 is CASSYSWLAGYEQYF. The CDR3 nucleotides read TGTGCCAGCAGTTACTCTTGGCTAGCGGGGTACGAGCAGTACTTC.

The chain combines TRBV6-5 with TRBJ2-5, with D hard to call. TRBJ2-7 explains the end of the DNA better; the J call may be wrong. The CDR3 has 13 amino acids. Germline CDR1 reads MNHEY; CDR2 reads SVGAGI. CDR3 bases: TGTGCCAGCAGAACAGTAACCGCCTACGAGCAGTACTTC. Encoded protein: CASRTVTAYEQYF.

This CDR3 reads CATSRDFVTGSYEQYF. CDR3 in DNA: TGTGCCACCAGCAGAGATTTTGTCACAGGCTCCTACGAGCAGTACTTC. The chain has TRBV15 and TRBJ2-7; D might be TRBD1 (5 bases). Germline CDR1 is LNHNV and CDR2 is YYDKDF (reference sequence). V was pared by 0 bases and J by 0 bases, with 12 bases between. The CDR3 length is 16 residues.

J is TRBJ2-1 and V is TRBV19, with 9 bases identical to TRBD2. Germline V gene lookup returns CDR1 LNHDA and CDR2 SQIVND (reference sequence). V dropped 3 bases and J dropped 9; count of bases not matched to a gene: 15. CDR3 length equals 17 residues. The CDR3 loop reads CASSILEGRGGQGEQFF. The CDR3 bases are TGTGCCAGTAGTATCTTGGAGGGGCGGGGGGGCCAAGGTGAGCAGTTCTTC.

The J gene is TRBJ2-2, the V gene TRBV11-2, with TRBD2 identical over 10 bases. Germline V gene sequence: CDR1 SGHAT, CDR2 FQNNGV. The CDR3 loop spans 18 amino acids. V lost 5 bases to trimming and J lost 6 bases; unmatched junction nucleotides: 15. CDR3 bases: TGTGCCAGCAGCCCCCGCGGGGTAGCGGGAGGTGGGGCCGGGGAGCTGTTTTTT. Amino acids: CASSPRGVAGGGAGELFF.

The V gene is TRBV7-2, the J gene TRBJ2-3; TRBD2 matches 10 bases. Germline V CDR1 and CDR2: SGHTA, FQGNSA. V trimming: 2 bases; J trimming: 1 base; junction bases outside the gene matches: 9. The CDR3 extends over 18 amino acids. Here the CDR3 DNA reads TGTGCCAGCAGCTTAAGTCTTCTCCTAGCGGGGGGCACAGATACGCAGTATTTT. Its translation is CASSLSLLLAGGTDTQYF.